What follows are 2 T cell receptor beta chains derived from one specimen sequenced in a study of T cell repertoires in ileal Crohn's disease (dated by TCRdb to the late 2010s). Libraries were built with the immunoSEQ multiplex PCR assay. TCRdb took over this immuneACCESS table, retaining in-frame rearrangements with V and J assigned. Such tables are incomplete; in checked studies, under half of the missing clones stem from an unresolved V gene, and the remainder is unexplained. The sample table records about 7,200 clones; around 81% of these occur just once. Clones ranked in the top ten supply approximately 10% of the sample. Interpreted using the paper, the time point label stands for: inflamed ileum from the surgical specimen. Sequencing was carried out using ileal tissue. These receptors all stem from an adult with Crohn's disease.

This rearrangement joins TRBV30 to TRBJ2-7; 9 nucleotides align to TRBD2. From germline, CDR1 is GTSNPN and CDR2 SVGIG (reference sequence). The length of the CDR3 is 15 residues. V trimming: 4 bases; J trimming: 3 bases; junction bases outside the gene matches: 10. For the CDR3, the DNA is TGTGCCTGGACATCTGGGCTAGCGGGAAACTACGAGCAGTACTTC. Its translation is CAWTSGLAGNYEQYF.

The gene calls are TRBV29-1 and TRBJ2-1; D is unclear. V was trimmed by 3 bases and J by 8 bases, leaving 14 bases between them. This CDR3 spans 13 amino acids. Germline lookup yields CDR1 SQVTM and CDR2 ANQGSEA. The CDR3 spells CSVDDGLGYEQFF. The CDR3 nucleotides read TGCAGCGTTGACGACGGGTTAGGATATGAGCAGTTCTTC.